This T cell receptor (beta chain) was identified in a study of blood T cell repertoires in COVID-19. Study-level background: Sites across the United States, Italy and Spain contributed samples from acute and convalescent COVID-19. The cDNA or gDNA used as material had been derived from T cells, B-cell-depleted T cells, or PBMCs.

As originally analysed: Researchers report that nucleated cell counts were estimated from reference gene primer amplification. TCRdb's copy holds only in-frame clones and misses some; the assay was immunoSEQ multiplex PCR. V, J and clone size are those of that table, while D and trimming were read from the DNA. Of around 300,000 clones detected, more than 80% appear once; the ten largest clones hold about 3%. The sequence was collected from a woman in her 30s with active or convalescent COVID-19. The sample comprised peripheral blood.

The CDR3 bases are TGTGCCAGCAGCCTATGGGGGGATGAGCAGTTCTTC. Protein product: CASSLWGDEQFF. V and J are TRBV6-5 and TRBJ2-1; D is possibly TRBD2 (6 bases). Trimming cost V 6 bases and J 8 bases, with 11 bases left between them. Germline CDR1 MNHEY, CDR2 SVGAGI. The CDR3 loop spans 12 amino acids.